The rows below give T cell receptor beta chains drawn from one sample of a study of blood T cell repertoires in COVID-19. Measured with immunoSEQ multiplex PCR; TCRdb has only the in-frame clones, and not every one. The table lists almost 65,000 clones, 88% of them singletons. Sequencing was performed on PBMCs or T cells enriched from blood (not recorded which). The receptors here all came from a woman aged 40 to 50 who had recovered from COVID-19. CDR3s include the opening cysteine and the closing phenylalanine or tryptophan. D genes are given only for firm matches. Clone size is given for some rows only: seen once, a few or many times, or a class if the clone is expanded.

D,V,size,J,length,DNA,CDR3
TRBD1,TRBV5-1,.,TRBJ2-2,16,TGCGCCAGCAGCCGTTGGGGACAGGGAAACACCGGGGAGCTGTTTTTT,CASSRWGQGNTGELFF
.,TRBV19,once,TRBJ1-1,14,TGTGCCAGTACCGGGGGACCCTTTACCACTGAAGCTTTCTTT,CASTGGPFTTEAFF
.,TRBV6-4,few,TRBJ2-6,15,TGTGCCAGCAGTGACGGCAGGACTGGGGCCAACGTCCTGACTTTC,CASSDGRTGANVLTF
.,TRBV5-4,.,TRBJ2-1,16,TGTGCCAGCAGCTTGGACCCACCCAGGACATACAATGAGCAGTTCTTC,CASSLDPPRTYNEQFF
.,TRBV24-1,.,TRBJ1-2,15,TGTGCCACCCCTCCCCAACGCAGGGTAAGCTATGGCTACACCTTC,CATPPQRRVSYGYTF
.,TRBV5-5,.,TRBJ2-3,14,TGTGCCAGCAGCTCCCGGGGAGGCACAGATACGCAGTATTTT,CASSSRGGTDTQYF
.,TRBV3-1/TRBV3-2,once,TRBJ2-3,14,TGTGCCAGCAGCCAGCCTTCAGGGAAGTATACGCAGTATTTT,CASSQPSGKYTQYF
TRBD1,TRBV5-1,.,TRBJ2-3,14,TGCGCCAGCAGCTTGGAGGGCAGGGGGGATACGCAGTATTTT,CASSLEGRGDTQYF
TRBD1,TRBV18,.,TRBJ1-2,14,TGTGCCAGCTCACCACCTTCAGGGGGCGGCACCTACACCTTC,CASSPPSGGGTYTF
TRBD1,TRBV10-3,once,TRBJ1-2,15,TGTGCCATCAGTGAATCCCCGACAGGGACCTATGGCTACACCTTC,CAISESPTGTYGYTF
TRBD1,TRBV2,.,TRBJ2-3,14,TGTGCCAGCAACCTCGGACAGGGGGTAGATACGCAGTATTTT,CASNLGQGVDTQYF
TRBD1,TRBV4-1,.,TRBJ2-1,15,TGCGCCAGCAGCCACCCGGGACAGGGGCTAAATGAGCAGTTCTTC,CASSHPGQGLNEQFF
TRBD1,TRBV5-1,.,TRBJ2-3,15,TGCGCCAGCAGCTTGGGGGGACAGGGATCAGATACGCAGTATTTT,CASSLGGQGSDTQYF
.,TRBV6-5,.,TRBJ2-1,13,TGTGCCAGCAGTTACTCCCCCCTTAATGAGCAGTTCTTC,CASSYSPLNEQFF
.,TRBV5-1,.,TRBJ1-5,15,TGCGCCAGCAGCTTGGATAGTGGGGGGAATCAGCCCCAGCATTTT,CASSLDSGGNQPQHF
.,TRBV3-1/TRBV3-2,.,TRBJ1-2,15,TGTGCCAGCACCCAGGGCTGGGGGGGTCGTCCTGGCTACACCTTC,CASTQGWGGRPGYTF
TRBD1,TRBV5-4,few,TRBJ1-3,15,TGTGCCAGCAGCTTAGACAGGGGGCAAGGAAACACCATATATTTT,CASSLDRGQGNTIYF
TRBD1,TRBV19,.,TRBJ1-5,14,TGTGCCAGTAGTGGAGGGGGCGCTTGGCAGCCCCAGCATTTT,CASSGGGAWQPQHF
TRBD2,TRBV11-2,.,TRBJ2-3,14,TGTGCCAGCAGCTCGAGCGGGGTTACAGATACGCAGTATTTT,CASSSSGVTDTQYF
.,TRBV11-3,many,TRBJ2-7,13,TGTGCCAGCAGCCATAGGACAAGCTACGAGCAGTACTTC,CASSHRTSYEQYF
TRBD1,TRBV10-2,.,TRBJ2-2,16,TGCGCCAGCAGTGACCCGGACAGGGGAAAGTCCGGGGAGCTGTTTTTT,CASSDPDRGKSGELFF
.,TRBV2,.,TRBJ2-7,14,TGTGCCAGCAATACAGCCGATTGGCGCTACGAGCAGTACTTC,CASNTADWRYEQYF
.,TRBV10-1,.,TRBJ1-1,15,TGCGCCAGCAGTGACTATGCACTTGGGAACACTGAAGCTTTCTTT,CASSDYALGNTEAFF
.,TRBV5-5,.,TRBJ1-2,14,TGTGCCAGCAGCTTAGGCAGGGAGGCTAGTGGCTACACCTTC,CASSLGREASGYTF
TRBD2,TRBV24-1,few,TRBJ2-1,15,TGTGCCACCAGTGCTAGCGGGGGGTCCTACAATGAGCAGTTCTTC,CATSASGGSYNEQFF
.,TRBV7-8,.,TRBJ1-2,16,TGTGCCAGCAGCTTAGTTGGAGACAGGCCTAACTATGGCTACACCTTC,CASSLVGDRPNYGYTF
TRBD1,TRBV9,.,TRBJ2-7,14,TGTGCCAGCAGCGCCCGACAGGGGGCGGGAGAGCAGTACTTC,CASSARQGAGEQYF
TRBD2,TRBV11-2,.,TRBJ2-1,15,TGTGCCAGCAGCTTACTAGCGGGGGGGCCCAATGAGCAGTTCTTC,CASSLLAGGPNEQFF